One sample yielded the 26 T cell receptor beta chains listed below, sequenced in a study of T cells after yellow fever vaccination. TCRdb passed the 5' RACE reads through MiXCR, listing each CDR3 protein once. In the table there are about 21,000 distinct CDR3 sequences, 4% to 6% of which are singletons. This material consisted of PBMCs, either bulk or a sorted T-cell subset (CD4+, CD8+, memory, or dextramer-sorted; not recorded which), taken about 41 days after the first yellow fever vaccination. The origin of the receptors is a man younger than 35 who received the YFV17D yellow fever vaccine.

There are many counts of this clonotype. This chain uses TRBV12-3 or TRBV12-4 with TRBJ2-7, with 7 bases fitting TRBD1. This CDR3 is 13 amino acids long. The ends lost 4 bases at V and 1 base at J; junction bases unmatched: 1. Here the CDR3 DNA reads TGTGCCAGCAGTTGGGGACAGTCCTACGAGCAGTACTTC. Its translation is CASSWGQSYEQYF.

There are many counts of this clonotype. At one end, the junction sequence differs from germline, possibly due to a read error. V and J are TRBV12-3 or TRBV12-4 and TRBJ2-1, with 8 bases aligning to TRBD1. CDR3 length equals 15 residues. The CDR3: CASSHNRGQAGPTVF. The CDR3 DNA sequence: TGTGCCAGCAGCCATAACCGGGGACAGGCGGGTCCGACGGTCTTC.

In this sample, this clonotype turned up many times. The chain joins TRBV27 to TRBJ1-6; 8 bases match TRBD1. The junction had 6 bases not matched to a gene; V was cut back by 5 bases and J by 9 bases. The CDR3 contains 14 residues. Looked up from germline, CDR1 is MNHEY and CDR2 is SMNVEV (reference sequence). CDR3 region: CASSMTGARSPLHF. The CDR3 region has the DNA TGTGCCAGCAGTATGACAGGGGCTCGTTCACCCCTCCACTTT.

At least ten counts were recorded for this clonotype. This sequence joins TRBV5-4 and TRBJ1-1, with 8 bases that match TRBD1. The CDR3 runs to 14 residues. With 5 bases clipped from V and 1 base from J, the junction kept 4 bases outside the gene matches. CDR1 is SGHNT and CDR2 is YYREEE in the germline V gene (reference sequence). In DNA, the CDR3 is TGTGCCAGCAGGAAGACAGGGGAGAACACTGAAGCTTTCTTT. Translation gives CASRKTGENTEAFF.

In its sample, this clonotype was seen many times. The V and J genes are TRBV5-1 and TRBJ2-7, with D possibly being TRBD2 (5 bases). Trimming cost V 3 bases and J 2 bases, with 15 bases left between them. Germline V gene lookup returns CDR1 SGHRS and CDR2 YFSETQ. There are 15 residues in the CDR3. The CDR3 spells CASSWNARGTYEQYF. For the CDR3, the DNA is TGCGCCAGCAGCTGGAATGCCCGGGGAACCTACGAGCAGTACTTC.

This clonotype is deemed medium-sized (0.01 to 0.1%). This chain links TRBV2 with TRBJ2-2, with TRBD1 matching over 9 bases. This CDR3 contains 13 residues. Trimming took 6 bases from V and 7 from J; bases not matched to a gene: 3. CDR1 and CDR2 from the germline V gene are SNHLY and FYNNEI. CDR3 sequence reads: CASRGQGGGELFF. Here the CDR3 DNA reads TGTGCCAGCAGGGGACAGGGAGGCGGGGAGCTGTTTTTT.

This clonotype was found many times. V and J are TRBV12-3 or TRBV12-4 and TRBJ1-4, with 7 bases fitting TRBD1. V was clipped by 6 bases and J by 7 bases; unmatched bases: 8. This CDR3 spans 14 amino acids. The CDR3 DNA follows: TGTGCCAGCAGAGATCAGGGGGGGAGTGAAAAACTGTTTTTT. It is translated as CASRDQGGSEKLFF.

This clonotype was seen at least ten times. This chain connects TRBV5-1 to TRBJ2-3; 9 positions agree with TRBD2. The trim removed 2 bases at V and 11 bases at J, leaving 9 bases unmatched. CDR1 is SGHRS and CDR2 is YFSETQ in the germline V gene. The CDR3 covers 14 residues. CDR3 residues: CASSFAGGPVKQYF. CDR3 bases: TGCGCCAGCAGCTTTGCGGGGGGGCCAGTTAAGCAGTATTTT.

The table lists this clonotype with many counts. This chain connects TRBV20-1 to TRBJ2-7, with D uncertain. Germline CDR1 and CDR2: DFQATT and SNEGSKA (reference sequence). CDR3 length equals 14 residues. V was shortened by 8 bases and J by 0 bases, with 17 bases between the two germline ends. The CDR3 sequence: CSSTDARSSYEQYF. CDR3 DNA sequence: TGCAGTTCCACGGACGCGAGGAGCTCCTACGAGCAGTACTTC.

This clonotype turned up a few times. V gene TRBV5-4 combines with J gene TRBJ2-3, with TRBD1 as a possible D gene (5 bases). The CDR3 spans 13 residues. The germline V gene encodes CDR1 SGHNT and CDR2 YYREEE (reference sequence). V was pared by 0 bases and J by 6 bases, with 8 bases between. The CDR3 sequence: CASSLAKGDTQYF. CDR3 coding DNA: TGTGCCAGCAGCTTGGCAAAGGGGGATACGCAGTATTTT.

This clonotype was seen ten or more times. The chain links TRBV6-2 or TRBV6-3 to TRBJ2-3; D might be TRBD1 (6 bases). The V end was cut by 7 bases, the J end by 4 bases, with 12 bases between. CDR3 length: 13 residues. Germline loops: CDR1 MNHEY, CDR2 SVGEGT. The CDR3 DNA reads as TGTGCCAGCACCTTGAGGGGGTCAGATACGCAGTATTTT. As protein: CASTLRGSDTQYF.

In this sample, this clonotype turned up many times. The chain uses TRBV20-1 and TRBJ2-1; 11 nucleotides match TRBD2. This CDR3 is built from 14 residues. V was pared by 6 bases and J by 8 bases, with 9 bases of the junction left unmatched. Germline loops: CDR1 DFQATT, CDR2 SNEGSKA (reference sequence). The CDR3 loop is CSARRSGGADEQFF. CDR3 nucleotides: TGCAGTGCCAGACGTAGCGGGGGGGCGGATGAGCAGTTCTTC.

This clonotype was picked up many times. J is TRBJ2-1 and V is TRBV11-2, with 9 bases aligning to TRBD1. The CDR3 consists of 15 residues. After removal of 5 bases from V and 5 bases from J, the junction contained 7 bases not matched to a gene. Germline V gene lookup returns CDR1 SGHAT and CDR2 FQNNGV. The CDR3 DNA reads TGTGCCAGCAGCATACGGGACAGGGTCCACAATGAGCAGTTCTTC. Protein: CASSIRDRVHNEQFF.

This clonotype came up many times. The chain joins TRBV25-1 to TRBJ1-3; D unclear. CDR1 and CDR2 from the germline V gene are MGHDK and SYGVNS. Between the trimmed V and J ends, which lost 1 base and 9 bases, there was a span of 7 bases. The CDR3 consists of 12 residues. The CDR3 DNA reads as TGTGCCAGCAGTGAATCATGGAGCACCATATATTTT. The encoded protein is CASSESWSTIYF.

This clonotype was picked up one time. The chain has TRBV3-1 and TRBJ2-3, with 8 bases that match TRBD2. Germline trimming cut 10 bases from V and 5 bases from J; bases unmatched to any gene: 11. The germline CDR1 and CDR2 sequences are LGHDT and YNNKEL (reference sequence). The CDR3 loop spans 14 amino acids. This chain's CDR3 is CAICFGGAGDTQYF. The CDR3 DNA is TGTGCCATCTGTTTCGGGGGGGCCGGAGATACGCAGTATTTT.

This clonotype counts as medium-sized (0.01 to 0.1%). The rearrangement links TRBV20-1 to TRBJ2-7; 7 bases fit TRBD1. The CDR3 spans 13 residues. Germline V CDR1 and CDR2: DFQATT, SNEGSKA (reference sequence). After removal of 3 bases from V and 3 bases from J, the junction contained 5 bases not matched to a gene. The CDR3 DNA is TGCAGTGCTAGGACAGGGATCCGCTACGAGCAGTACTTC. Translated: CSARTGIRYEQYF.

A remark on this clonotype: This could be a read error, since a much larger clone is one nucleotide away. The chain has TRBV2 and TRBJ2-2, with a possible D match to TRBD1 (5 bases). The ends were cut back, 8 bases at V and 1 base at J, with 8 bases in the middle. The CDR3 totals 13 residues. Germline lookup yields CDR1 SNHLY and CDR2 FYNNEI. The CDR3 coding sequence is TGTGCCAGCTGTACAGGGAACACCGGGGAGCTGTTTTTT. Amino acids: CASCTGNTGELFF.

This clonotype was picked up a small number of times. The J gene is TRBJ1-3, the V gene TRBV28; D is unclear. The CDR3 runs to 14 residues. Trimming took 2 bases from V and 2 from J, leaving 7 bases between them. The germline gives CDR1 MDHEN, CDR2 SYDVKM. CDR3 bases: TGTGCCAGCAGTTTAGTGGGAGCTGGAAACACCATATATTTT. Translation gives CASSLVGAGNTIYF.

As to this clonotype: One base away lies a much larger clone, so this may be a sequencing read error. The CDR3 does not end in the conserved phenylalanine or tryptophan, so this is likely a read error. V and J are TRBV13 and TRBJ1-6, with D possibly being TRBD1 (5 bases). The V and J ends lost 0 bases and 11 bases respectively, with 11 bases between them. Germline CDR1 reads PRHDT; CDR2 reads FYEKMQ (reference sequence). CDR3 length: 14 residues. This CDR3 reads CASSLGREQAPLHV. DNA for the CDR3: TGTGCCAGCAGCTTAGGCAGGGAACAGGCACCCCTCCACGTT.

This clonotype was observed at least ten times. The J gene is TRBJ2-7, the V gene TRBV6-5, with D perhaps matching TRBD1 (6 bases). This CDR3 is 14 amino acids long. CDR1 MNHEY and CDR2 SVGAGI come from the germline V gene. Trimming shortened V by 6 bases and J by 0 bases, and 12 bases separated the two germline ends. The CDR3 loop reads CASRPRGGSYEQYV. The CDR3 coding sequence is TGTGCCAGCAGACCCAGGGGTGGCTCCTACGAGCAGTACGTC.

At least ten counts were recorded for this clonotype. The rearrangement joins TRBV7-2 to TRBJ2-7; 7 bases match TRBD2. Germline CDR1 is SGHTA and CDR2 is FQGNSA. This CDR3 contains 13 residues. V was pared by 2 bases and J by 4 bases, with 2 bases of the junction left unmatched. CDR3 coding DNA: TGTGCCAGCAGCTTACAGCGGGGTTACGAGCAGTACTTC. Protein sequence: CASSLQRGYEQYF.

This clonotype was counted at least ten times. The V call is TRBV7-2, the J call TRBJ2-7; D ambiguous. Germline CDR1 and CDR2: SGHTA and FQGNSA. The CDR3 is 15 amino acids. The ends were cut back, 2 bases at V and 1 base at J, with 12 bases in the middle. CDR3 residues: CASSLYITMSYEQYF. CDR3 nucleotide sequence: TGTGCCAGCAGCTTATATATCACAATGTCCTACGAGCAGTACTTC.

This clonotype has a count of ten or more. The chain has TRBV5-6 and TRBJ2-3, with D maybe TRBD2 (6 bases). The germline gives CDR1 SGHDT, CDR2 YYEEEE. The CDR3 contains 14 residues. Trimming took 7 bases from V and 7 from J, leaving 19 bases between them. CDR3 sequence reads: CASLTPGVPHTQYF. The CDR3 DNA reads TGTGCCAGCTTAACGCCGGGGGTGCCTCATACGCAGTATTTT. The whole variable domain, filled in from reference TRBV5-6 and TRBJ2-3, reads DAGVTQSPTHLIKTRGQQVTLRCSPKSGHDTVSWYQQALGQGPQFIFQYYEEEERQRGNFPDRFSGHQFPNYSSELNVNALLLGDSALYLCASLTPGVPHTQYFGPGTRLTVL.

This clonotype appeared many times. The rearrangement links TRBV30 to TRBJ1-1; 7 bases fit TRBD1. In germline, CDR1 is GTSNPN, CDR2 SVGIG (reference sequence). This CDR3 spans 12 amino acids. The junction had 7 bases not matched to a gene; V was cut back by 3 bases and J by 9 bases. Here the CDR3 DNA reads TGTGCCTGGAGCGCGCAGGGGGGAAAAGCTTTCTTT. It specifies CAWSAQGGKAFF. Complete variable domain (other parts from reference TRBV30 and TRBJ1-1): SQTIHQWPATLVQPVGSPLSLECTVEGTSNPNLYWYRQAAGRGLQLLFYSVGIGQISSEVPQNLSASRPQDRQFILSSKKLLLSDSGFYLCAWSAQGGKAFFGQGTRLTVV.

Ten or more counts support this clonotype. This sequence joins TRBV7-3 and TRBJ2-1, with 7 bases identical to TRBD2. In germline, CDR1 is SGHTA, CDR2 FQGTGA. This CDR3 is built from 15 residues. Trimming removed 5 bases from V and 9 bases from J; junction bases left unmatched: 13. CDR3 DNA: TGTGCCAGCAGCCCTAGGGCGGCGGGGGTAAGTGAGCAGTTCTTC. Translating it yields CASSPRAAGVSEQFF.

Within the sample, this clonotype is medium-sized (0.01 to 0.1%). The chain joins TRBV6-4 to TRBJ2-1; 9 nucleotides agree with TRBD2. Germline lookup yields CDR1 MRHNA and CDR2 SNTAGT. The CDR3 totals 15 residues. The trim removed 3 bases at V and 0 bases at J, leaving 0 bases unmatched. The CDR3 reads CASSEAGGSYNEQFF. CDR3 DNA: TGTGCCAGCAGTGAAGCGGGGGGCTCCTACAATGAGCAGTTCTTC.